The T cell receptor beta chain under discussion was sequenced for a study of T cells in Graves' hyperthyroidism and ophthalmopathy. Points on this clonotype: Its matching antigen is unknown.

Amplified regions were TCR beta CDR3 sequences from RNA transcripts. In the first-round RT-PCR of the TCR CDR3, the HTBI primer set was used. Using its own MiXCR run on the multiplex PCR reads, TCRdb lists one record per CDR3 protein. The table shows approximately 530,000 distinct CDR3 sequences, with 16% occurring only once. The study left out patients who had uncontrolled infection, other autoimmune disease, pregnancy or lactation. Broader study findings: In blood, most of the thyroid clonotypes expanded above 0.001 were also present.

CDR3 length: 15 residues. In germline, CDR1 is SGDLS, CDR2 YYNGEE. Trimming took off 4 bases at V and 1 base at J, with 12 bases between the two ends. The V gene is TRBV9, the J gene TRBJ1-5; D perhaps matches TRBD1 (5 bases). The clonotype originates from a woman aged 18-35 years with Graves' hyperthyroidism. Specimen: blood. DNA for the CDR3: TGTGCCAGCAGCCCATGGGGCAGCAGCAATCAGCCCCAGCATTTT. Amino acids: CASSPWGSSNQPQHF.